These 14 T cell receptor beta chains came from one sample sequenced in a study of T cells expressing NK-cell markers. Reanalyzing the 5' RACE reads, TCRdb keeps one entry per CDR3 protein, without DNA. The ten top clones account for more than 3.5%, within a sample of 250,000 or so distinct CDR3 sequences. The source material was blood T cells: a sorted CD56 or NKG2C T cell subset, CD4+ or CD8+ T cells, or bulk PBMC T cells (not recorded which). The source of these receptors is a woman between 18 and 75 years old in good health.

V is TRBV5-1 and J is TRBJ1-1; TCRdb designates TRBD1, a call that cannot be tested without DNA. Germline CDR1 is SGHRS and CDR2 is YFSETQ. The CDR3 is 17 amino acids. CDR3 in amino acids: CASSSQAAPQLNTEAFF.

The chain's CDR3 is CSASGLAQGNEQFF. The V and J genes are TRBV29-1 and TRBJ2-1; TCRdb proposes TRBD2, but this gene call is untestable without DNA. The CDR3 is made up of 14 amino acids. The germline CDR1 and CDR2 sequences are SQVTM and ANQGSEA.

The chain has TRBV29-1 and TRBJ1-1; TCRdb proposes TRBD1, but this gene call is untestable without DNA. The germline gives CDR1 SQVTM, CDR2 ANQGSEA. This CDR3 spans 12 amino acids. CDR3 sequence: CSVDRGGTEAFF.

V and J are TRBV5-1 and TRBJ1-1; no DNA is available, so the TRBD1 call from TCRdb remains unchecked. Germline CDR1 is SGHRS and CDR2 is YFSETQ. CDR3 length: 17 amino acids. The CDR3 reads CASSYLQGAVSGTEAFF.

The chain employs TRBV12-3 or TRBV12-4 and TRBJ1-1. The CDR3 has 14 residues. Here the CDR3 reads CASSFRDLRTEAFF.

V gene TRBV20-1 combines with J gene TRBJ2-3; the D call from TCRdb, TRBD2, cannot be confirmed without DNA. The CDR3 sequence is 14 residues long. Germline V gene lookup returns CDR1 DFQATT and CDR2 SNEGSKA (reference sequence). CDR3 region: CSAHSGGGTDTQYF.

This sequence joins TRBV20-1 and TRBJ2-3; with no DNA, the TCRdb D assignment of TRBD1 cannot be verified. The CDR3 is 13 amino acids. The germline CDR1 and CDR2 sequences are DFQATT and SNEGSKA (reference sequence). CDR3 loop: CSAKDRVPNTQYF.

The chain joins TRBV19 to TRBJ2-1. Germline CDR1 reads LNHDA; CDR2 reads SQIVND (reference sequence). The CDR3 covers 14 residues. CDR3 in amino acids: CASRSNYLTGEQFF.

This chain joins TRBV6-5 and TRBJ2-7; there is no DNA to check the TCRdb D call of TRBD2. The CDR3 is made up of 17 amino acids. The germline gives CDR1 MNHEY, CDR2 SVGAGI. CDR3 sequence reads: CASSYSPSGTSRYEQYF.

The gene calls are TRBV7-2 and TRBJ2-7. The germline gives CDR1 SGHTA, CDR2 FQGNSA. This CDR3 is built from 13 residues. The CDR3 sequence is CASRSFITYEQYF.

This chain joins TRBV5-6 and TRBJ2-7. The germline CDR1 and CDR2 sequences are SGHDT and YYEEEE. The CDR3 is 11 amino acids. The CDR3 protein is CASSQSYEQYF.

CDR3 amino acids: CASSPGTGNEQFF. The chain uses TRBV18 and TRBJ2-1. The V gene's germline CDR1 is KGHSH and CDR2 LQKENI. The CDR3 runs 13 residues.

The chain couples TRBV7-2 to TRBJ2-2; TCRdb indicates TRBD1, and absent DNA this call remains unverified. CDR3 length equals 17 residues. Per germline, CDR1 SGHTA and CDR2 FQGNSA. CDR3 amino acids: CASSPLSRAANTGELFF.

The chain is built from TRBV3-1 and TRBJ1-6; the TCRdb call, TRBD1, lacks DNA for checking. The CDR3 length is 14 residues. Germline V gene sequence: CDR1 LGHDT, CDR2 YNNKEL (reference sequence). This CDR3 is CASSWTVFNSPLHF.